This record looks at one TCR beta chain sequence and its context. What this receptor recognizes is not known. No per-base quality is available; no much larger clone lies one base away. Using the deep immunoSEQ assay, multiplex PCR amplified TCR CDR3 regions from genomic DNA. Genomic DNA extracted from each cell subset was distributed evenly over all wells of several immunoSEQ 96-well plates, and each plate served as one replicate. For sorted subsets, about 200 ng genomic DNA, equal to about 30,000 T cell genomes, was loaded into each replicate PCR. Purified libraries were quantified with a Qubit 3.0 fluorometer, sized on a Bioanalyzer 2100, and re-quantified with the KAPA Library Quantification kit. A separate single-read 150-cycle Illumina NextSeq 550 flow cell was used to sequence each immunoSEQ 96-well plate. The study's processing was this. Because the immunoSEQ output included only junctional sequences and no quality scores, the filtering could not be the same as the filtering used for full-length reads. Sequences were annotated with PyIR, a Python wrapper for IgBLAST v1.9, using IMGT germline references to assign V/J genes and CDR3. Reads were removed for weak V/J assignments (E-value above 1e-6), missing CDR3, stop codons, out-of-frame junctions, or ambiguous translated residues. V3J clonotypes were defined as sequences sharing the same inferred V gene, J gene, and CDR3 amino acid sequence. Percentage overlap between repertoires was calculated by dividing the number of shared unique clonotypes by the size of the smaller repertoire. Three approaches were used to assess repertoire richness: RTK rarefaction, the Chao1 estimator, and Recon v2.1 estimates of unobserved clonotypes. For all TCRbeta clonotypes obtained by the gDNA method from a few donors, generation probabilities were computed with OLGA. This immuneACCESS table, as held by TCRdb, lists in-frame sequences with V and J called but not all clones. Of the missing ones, under half trace to an unresolved V gene in checked studies; the others have no known cause. D and trimming come from the DNA, and the V and J calls and clone size come from that table. The sample table records roughly 660,000 clones; 90% of these occur just once. 34% of the sample is in the top ten clones.

Donors were healthy HIV-negative adults with no recently reported acute infections or vaccinations. All donors were Caucasian adults living in Nashville, Tennessee, USA. CD8 memory samples combined magnetically selected CD45RO+ cells with CCR7-negative CD45RA+ effector memory (TemRA) cells. Blood was obtained by leukapheresis, after which PBMCs were separated by Ficoll-Histopaque density gradient centrifugation and cryopreserved in liquid nitrogen vapor phase. Analytical flow cytometry was used to check the purity and quantity of every magnetically sorted T cell population. Genomic DNA was isolated from every sorted fraction and measured by UV absorbance on a Nanodrop 2000c. At the junction V is shortened by 4 bases and J by 3 bases; bases outside the gene matches: 6. Based on the germline V gene (reference sequence), the CDR1 and CDR2 sequences are GTSNPN and SVGIG. Reading from cysteine to phenylalanine, the CDR3 counts 15 amino acids. The kept DNA is CDR3 alone, 45 bases in frame from the first base.

These data come from a study of shared clonotypes between healthy human individuals (dated by TCRdb to 2020 to 2022). In the study overall: The cohort included a few men and two women between 18 and 49 years of age. Per donor, three plates each were used for CD4 naive and CD4 memory, two for CD8 naive, and one for CD8 memory. Blood TCR repertoires of roughly 5 healthy adults were deeply sequenced to estimate repertoire size and the extent of clonotype sharing between individuals. Different laboratories and diverse techniques were used to prepare libraries and sequence TCR repertoires, to increase sequencing depth and limit assay-specific biases. Between about 0.94 and 8.9 billion PBMCs per donor were obtained by leukapheresis.

Here is what the overall study found, with its caveats: Even with the large sequencing depth, rarefaction of the sorted-subset datasets indicated that sequencing was incomplete. Compared with non-shared clonotypes, the clonotypes found in all four sorted-subset donors had higher generation probabilities. Sharing across several donors was observed for around 5% of naive CD4, over 3% of naive CD8, 2% to 2.5% of memory CD4, and about 0.38% of memory CD8 clonotypes. Because the study included only a small number of donors, the genetic and exposure-history diversity represented was limited. Larger estimated clonotype richness was generally found for naive subsets than for memory subsets. Sampling was restricted to blood, and TCR repertoires in tissue are likely to differ from TCR repertoires in blood. Pairwise subsampling indicated that sequencing depth was expected to affect the degree of clonotype sharing among donors.

The sequence joins TRBV30 to TRBJ2-2, with 9 bases matching TRBD1. This TCR was sampled from a man younger than 35 in good health. Some clones in this sample may be carry-over from other donors' samples. Sample: memory CD8+ T cells from PBMCs. The sample's cell subset or site label, in plain terms: CD45RO+ cells pooled with CCR7-negative TemRA cells. The CDR3: CAWKEQGAHTGELFF. In nucleotides, the sequence is TGTGCCTGGAAGGAACAGGGGGCCCACACCGGGGAGCTGTTTTTT.